The text below deals with one TCR beta chain. The target antigen is unknown. This record belongs to a study of T cell responses to AZD1222 COVID-19 vaccine. General observations from the study: An increase in Spike-specific TCR breadth and depth was observed after two AZD1222 doses. Clonal diversity was possibly underestimated; the donors were predominantly white British and more often female. At study baseline, merely about 6 AZD1222 recipients were seropositive. In all cases, repertoires were sampled only after the peak T cell response.

Profiling relied on immunoSEQ multiplex PCR, and the TCRdb table lists in-frame clones only, not all of them. Among roughly 99,000 clones listed, 90% to 95% were seen once. CDR1 is SGDLS and CDR2 is YYNGEE in the germline V gene. Trimming left V 6 bases short and J 8 bases short, with 17 bases between. This CDR3 comprises 14 residues. Sequencing was performed on peripheral blood, taken on day 0 of AZD1222 vaccination. The rearrangement links TRBV9 to TRBJ1-4, with D possibly being TRBD1 (6 bases). This clonotype was sampled from an adult in good health. DNA for the CDR3: TGTGCCAGCATACTCAGGGACAAAAACGAAAAACTGTTTTTT. This sequence encodes CASILRDKNEKLFF.